This T cell receptor (beta chain) was identified during a study of blood T cell repertoires in COVID-19. Overall study: COVID-19 samples, acute and convalescent, were from the United States, Italy and Spain.

In the original analysis: Researchers report that nucleated cell counts were estimated from reference gene primer amplification. Clones were sequenced by immunoSEQ multiplex PCR, and TCRdb holds only the in-frame ones, with some missing. V, J and clone size were drawn from that table, and D and trimming were deduced from the DNA. The sample yields about 380,000 clones, about 88% seen once. This clone was recorded only once. Ages ranged from roughly 18 to 100 years, with residence in about two dozen US areas. J was trimmed by 5 bases and V by 5 bases; bases with no gene match: 5. The CDR3 covers 15 residues. CDR1 is KGHDR, CDR2 SFDVKD, per germline.

The chain links TRBV24-1 to TRBJ2-1; 10 positions agree with TRBD1. The specimen sequenced was PBMCs or T cells enriched from blood (not recorded which). The receptor was derived from a woman younger than 45 who had recovered from COVID-19. The CDR3 is CATSAADRGDNEQFF. CDR3 nucleotide sequence: TGTGCCACCAGTGCTGCGGACAGGGGGGACAATGAGCAGTTCTTC.